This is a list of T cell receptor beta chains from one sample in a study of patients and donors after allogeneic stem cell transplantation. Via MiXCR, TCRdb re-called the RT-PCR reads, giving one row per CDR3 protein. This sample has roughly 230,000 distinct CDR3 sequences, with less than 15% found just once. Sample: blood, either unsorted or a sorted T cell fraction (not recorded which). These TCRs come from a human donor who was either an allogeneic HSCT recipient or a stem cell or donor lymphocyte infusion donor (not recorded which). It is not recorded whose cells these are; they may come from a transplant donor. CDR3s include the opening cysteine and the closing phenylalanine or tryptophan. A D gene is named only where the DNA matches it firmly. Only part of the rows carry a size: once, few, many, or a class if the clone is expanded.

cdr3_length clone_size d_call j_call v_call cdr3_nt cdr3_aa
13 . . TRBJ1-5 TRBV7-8 TGTGCCAGCAGCCCTAACTCCAATCAGCCCCAGCATTTT CASSPNSNQPQHF
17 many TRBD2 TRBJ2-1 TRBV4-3 TGCGCCAGCAGCCTCTCCGGCCGGGACTACCCGTACAATGAGCAGTTCTTC CASSLSGRDYPYNEQFF
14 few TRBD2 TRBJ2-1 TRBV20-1 TGCAGTGCAAGGGAAGCGGGGGGGCCATGGGAGCAGTTCTTC CSAREAGGPWEQFF
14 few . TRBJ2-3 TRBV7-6 TGTGCCAGCAGACACACAGCGAGCACAGATACGCAGTATTTT CASRHTASTDTQYF
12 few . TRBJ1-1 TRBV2 TGTGCCAGCACTCCGACAGTCGCTGAAGCTTTCTTT CASTPTVAEAFF
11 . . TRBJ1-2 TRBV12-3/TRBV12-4 TGTGCCAGCAGTCGGGAGAGTGGCTACACCTTC CASSRESGYTF
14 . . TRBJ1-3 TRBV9 TGTGCCAGCAGCGCTGGGACGTCTGGAAACACCATATATTTT CASSAGTSGNTIYF
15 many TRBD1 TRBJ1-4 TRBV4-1 TGCGCCAGCAGCCGAATCGGACAGGGGAATGAAAAACTGTTTTTT CASSRIGQGNEKLFF
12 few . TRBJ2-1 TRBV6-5 TGTGCCAGCAGTTACGGGCTCAATGAGCAGTTCTTC CASSYGLNEQFF
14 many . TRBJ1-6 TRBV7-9 TGTGCCAGCAGCTTCTTACAGGGAAATTCACCCCTCCACTTT CASSFLQGNSPLHF
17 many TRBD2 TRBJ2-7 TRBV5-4 TGTGCCAGCAGCTCGGGACTAGCGGGGGGGATCTCCTACGAGCAGTACTTC CASSSGLAGGISYEQYF
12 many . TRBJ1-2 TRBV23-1 TGCGCCAGGAGCAGTTTGCGTTATGGCTACACCTTC CARSSLRYGYTF
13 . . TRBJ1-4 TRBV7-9 TGTGCCAGCAGCTTAGACGATAATGAAAAACTGTTTTTT CASSLDDNEKLFF
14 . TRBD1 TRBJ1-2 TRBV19 TGTGCCAGTAGTATTGGGGGACAGTCGGCCGGCTACACCTTC CASSIGGQSAGYTF
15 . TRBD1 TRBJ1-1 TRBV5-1 TGCGCCAGCAGCTTGGCAGGGACAGTGAACACTGAAGCTTTCTTT CASSLAGTVNTEAFF
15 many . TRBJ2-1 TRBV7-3 TGTGCCAGCAGCCCACGGGCCAACTCCTACAATGAGCAGTTCTTC CASSPRANSYNEQFF
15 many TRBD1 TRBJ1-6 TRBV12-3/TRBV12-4 TGTGCCAGCAGAGAAACAGGGGTCTATAATTCACCCCTCCACTTT CASRETGVYNSPLHF
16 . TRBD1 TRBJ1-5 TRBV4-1 TGCGCCAGCAGCCAAGAGGACAGGGGTAGCAATCAGCCCCAGCATTTT CASSQEDRGSNQPQHF
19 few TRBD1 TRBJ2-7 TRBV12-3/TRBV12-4 TGTGCCAGCAGTTTTGATACCGGGACAGACCGACCTAAGACCTACGAGCAGTACTTC CASSFDTGTDRPKTYEQYF
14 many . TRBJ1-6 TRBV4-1 TGCGCCAGCAGCCAAGAGGTCGTTGAGTCACCCCTCCACTTT CASSQEVVESPLHF
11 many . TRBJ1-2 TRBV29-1 TGCAGCGCGTCAGGAACCTATGGCTACACCTTC CSASGTYGYTF
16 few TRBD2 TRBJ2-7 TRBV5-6 TGTGCCAGCAGCTGGGGACTAGCGGGAGGCACCTACGAGCAGTACTTC CASSWGLAGGTYEQYF
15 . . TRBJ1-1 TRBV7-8 TGTGCCAGCAGACCCACGACTGGCGGGGGGACTGAAGCTTTCTTT CASRPTTGGGTEAFF
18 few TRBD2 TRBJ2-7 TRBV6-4 TGTGCCAGCAGTGACCCATACTCCGGGACTAGCGTTTCCTACGAGCAGTACTTC CASSDPYSGTSVSYEQYF
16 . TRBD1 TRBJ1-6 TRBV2 TGTGCCAGCGGAACCGGGACAGTTTTTTATAATTCACCCCTCCACTTT CASGTGTVFYNSPLHF
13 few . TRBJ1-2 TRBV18 TGTGCCAGCTCGTACGGGGAGAGGGAAGGCTACACCTTC CASSYGEREGYTF
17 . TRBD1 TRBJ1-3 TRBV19 TGTGCCAGTATTGGGGCCCAGGGGGCAAGTGCTGGAAACACCATATATTTT CASIGAQGASAGNTIYF
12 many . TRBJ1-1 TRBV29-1 TGCAGCGTTGAACAGGGAACAACTGAAGCTTTCTTT CSVEQGTTEAFF
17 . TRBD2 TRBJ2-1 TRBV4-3 TGCGCCAGCAGCCAAGTTCCAGCGGGGGGCCCGTACAATGAGCAGTTCTTC CASSQVPAGGPYNEQFF
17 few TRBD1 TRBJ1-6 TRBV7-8 TGTGCCAGCGCATCAGGGGGTCCGAGCTCCTATAATTCACCCCTCCACTTT CASASGGPSSYNSPLHF
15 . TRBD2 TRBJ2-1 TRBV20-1 TGCAGTGCTAGCAAGCTAGCGGGAGGTTACAATGAGCAGTTCTTC CSASKLAGGYNEQFF
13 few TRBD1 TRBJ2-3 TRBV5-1 TGCGCCAGCAGTTCCCAGGGGGCAGATACGCAGTATTTT CASSSQGADTQYF
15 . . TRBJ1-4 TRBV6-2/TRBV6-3 TGTGCCAGCAGTTACTCCGACACACCTAATGAAAAACTGTTTTTT CASSYSDTPNEKLFF
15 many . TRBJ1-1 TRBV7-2 TGTGCCAGCAGCTTAGACAGGGCGGTGAACACTGAAGCTTTCTTT CASSLDRAVNTEAFF
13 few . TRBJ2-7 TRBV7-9 TGTGCCAGCAGCATGGTTTCGTCCTACGAGCAGTACTTC CASSMVSSYEQYF
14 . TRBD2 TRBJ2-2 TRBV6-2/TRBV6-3 TGTGCCAGCAGCCAAAGACTAGCGACGGGGGAGCTGTTTTTT CASSQRLATGELFF
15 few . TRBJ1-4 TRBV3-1 TGTGCCAGCAGCCAAGATCCAGGGTCCAGTCAAAAACTGTTTTTT CASSQDPGSSQKLFF
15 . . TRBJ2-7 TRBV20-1 TGCAGTGCTAGAGAATTAGGTGGGAGGTCCTACGAGCAGTACTTC CSARELGGRSYEQYF
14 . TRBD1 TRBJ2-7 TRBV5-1 TGCGCCAGCAGCTGGGACAGGGGGGACTACGAGCAGTACTTC CASSWDRGDYEQYF
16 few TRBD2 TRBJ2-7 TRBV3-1 TGTGCCAGCAGCCAAGCCGGGACTAGCGGGAGAAGGGAGCAGTACTTC CASSQAGTSGRREQYF
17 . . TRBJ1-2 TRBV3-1 TGTGCCAGCAGCCAAGAATCAGGACTTACCACCAACTATGGCTACACCTTC CASSQESGLTTNYGYTF